These 10 T cell receptor beta chains originate from one sample sequenced in a study of regulatory T cells in long-lasting Graves disease. Sequencing libraries for TCR beta were prepared with iRepertoire HTBI primers and Arm-PCR of CDR3 regions. TCRdb reanalysed the multiplex PCR reads using MiXCR and keeps one entry per CDR3 protein. The data hold more than 650,000 distinct CDR3 sequences, with around 32% observed a single time. Regarding time point: persistent/refractory GD, antithyroid drugs over 5 years with positive TRAb. The authors made the TCR library using RNA they extracted from PBMCs. The sample here was peripheral blood mononuclear cells (PBMCs), taken when the disease was refractory, from a patient treated with antithyroid drugs. These receptors originate from a female donor with Graves disease.

This clonotype was counted a few times. The chain joins TRBV29-1 to TRBJ1-5, with TRBD1 matching over 8 bases. The CDR3 covers 17 residues. Trimming at V came to 5 bases and at J to 1 base, leaving 13 bases not matched to a gene. Germline-derived CDR1 and CDR2 are SQVTM and ANQGSEA. CDR3 residues: CSVSNTSGGKSNQPQHF. The CDR3 coding sequence is TGCAGCGTTAGTAACACCTCAGGGGGCAAGAGCAATCAGCCCCAGCATTTT.

In regard to this clonotype: A much bigger clone sits one base away, suggesting this may be a read error. CDR3 protein: CTSTRGQGARSNQPQHF. The CDR3 nucleotides are TGTACCAGCACCCGGGGACAGGGGGCGAGGAGCAATCAGCCCCAGCATTTT. The gene calls are TRBV28 and TRBJ1-5; the match to TRBD1 covers 12 bases. CDR1 and CDR2 (germline): MDHEN, SYDVKM. The CDR3 is 17 amino acids.

The V and J genes are TRBV29-1 and TRBJ2-7, with D unclear. The V gene lost 5 bases and the J gene lost 6 bases, with 14 bases spanning the gap. CDR1 is SQVTM and CDR2 is ANQGSEA in the germline V gene. The CDR3 runs to 12 residues. CDR3 sequence (DNA): TGCAGCGTTTGGGGTAGTTGGGGCGAGCAGTACTTC. This sequence encodes CSVWGSWGEQYF.

This clonotype was seen ten or more times. V is TRBV7-2 and J is TRBJ1-6; D might be TRBD1 (6 bases). Germline V gene sequence: CDR1 SGHTA, CDR2 FQGNSA. Trimming left V 9 bases short and J 10 bases short, with 16 bases between. The CDR3 extends over 13 amino acids. CDR3 loop: CASIQGQRSPLHF. The DNA of the CDR3 is TGTGCCAGTATACAGGGCCAGAGGTCACCCCTCCACTTT.

This clonotype showed up many times. The chain carries TRBV7-3 and TRBJ2-5; 8 nucleotides agree with TRBD2. The CDR3 is 14 amino acids. Germline-derived CDR1 and CDR2 are SGHTA and FQGTGA. J gave up 2 bases and V 5 bases, and 4 bases lay outside the gene matches. The CDR3 loop is CASSLAGLQETQYF. CDR3 coding DNA: TGTGCCAGCAGCCTAGCGGGTTTACAAGAGACCCAGTACTTC.

This clonotype was seen many times. The chain is built from TRBV28 and TRBJ1-1; D call uncertain. The germline V gene encodes CDR1 MDHEN and CDR2 SYDVKM. This CDR3 is built from 11 residues. The ends were cut back, 6 bases at V and 6 bases at J, with 8 bases in the middle. The CDR3 DNA is TGTGCCAGCAGCTCCCAGCCTGAAGCTTTCTTT. It translates to CASSSQPEAFF.

J is TRBJ2-6 and V is TRBV14; D remains unclear. The CDR3 is 16 amino acids. The germline gives CDR1 SGHDN, CDR2 FVKESK. Deletions cut 0 bases from V and 4 bases from J, with 10 bases between. The CDR3 loop reads CASSQDEHPGANVLTF. The CDR3 nucleotides are TGTGCCAGCAGCCAAGATGAACACCCCGGGGCCAACGTCCTGACTTTC.

This clonotype was recorded a few times. The V call is TRBV6-1, the J call TRBJ1-1, with D possibly matching TRBD1 (6 bases). The germline CDR1 and CDR2 sequences are MNHNS and SASEGT. This CDR3 is 15 amino acids long. V was cut by 4 bases and J by 5 bases, with 17 bases left in between. CDR3 DNA: TGTGCCAGCAGTGGAACTCCAGGGGTTTGGACTGAAGCTTTCTTT. Translated, it gives CASSGTPGVWTEAFF.

This clonotype was found a few times. The CDR3 DNA follows: TGTGCCAGCACCTTAGCGCCTTGGAGGGACTCTCTGTGGGAAGCTTTCTTT. This encodes CASTLAPWRDSLWEAFF. The chain uses TRBV28 and TRBJ1-1; D may be TRBD1 (5 bases). CDR3 length: 17 amino acids. From germline, CDR1 is MDHEN and CDR2 SYDVKM. The V end lost 7 bases, the J end lost 8 bases, and 29 bases lay between the germline ends.

This clonotype came up once. CDR3: CASSSVRDISYEQYF. The CDR3 bases are TGCGCCAGCAGCTCGGTCCGGGACATCTCCTACGAGCAGTACTTC. The rearrangement uses TRBV5-1 and TRBJ2-7, with a tentative D call TRBD1 (6 bases). CDR1 and CDR2 (germline): SGHRS, YFSETQ. There are 15 residues in the CDR3. V lost 3 bases to trimming and J lost 0 bases, with 13 bases between them.